Presented here are 15 T cell receptor beta chains from one specimen sequenced in a study of PD-L1 blockade in urothelial cancer. The table came from immunoSEQ multiplex PCR; TCRdb's copy has only in-frame clones and leaves some out. This sample has around 49,000 clones, with more than 75% found just once. As for time point: peripheral blood 6 weeks after treatment start. Here the sequenced sample was PBMCs, taken around atezolizumab (anti-PD-L1) treatment. These receptors came from a man aged 55 to 69 with urothelial cancer.

The chain uses TRBV4-1 and TRBJ2-1, with TRBD2 matching 12 bases. J was trimmed by 6 bases and V by 0 bases; bases with no gene match: 6. This CDR3 region has 17 residues. Germline V gene data show CDR1 as MGHRA and CDR2 as YSYEKL. This CDR3 reads CASSQEGTSGPINEQFF. The CDR3 bases are TGCGCCAGCAGCCAAGAGGGGACTAGCGGGCCTATCAATGAGCAGTTCTTC.

V usage is TRBV19 and J usage is TRBJ2-7; the D gene is possibly TRBD1 (5 bases). The length of the CDR3 is 13 residues. Germline CDR1 reads LNHDA; CDR2 reads SQIVND (reference sequence). V shed 4 bases and J shed 3 bases, with 10 bases lying between them. The CDR3 here is CASSSAGNYEQYF. The DNA for the CDR3 is TGTGCCAGTAGTAGTGCAGGGAACTACGAGCAGTACTTC.

The V call is TRBV6-5, the J call TRBJ1-2, with 9 bases that match TRBD1. The CDR3 has 13 amino acids. Germline trimming cut 4 bases from V and 8 bases from J; bases unmatched to any gene: 5. Germline V gene data show CDR1 as MNHEY and CDR2 as SVGAGI. Written as DNA, the CDR3 is TGTGCCAGCAGTTCGTCGACAGGGGGAGGCTACACCTTC. Translation: CASSSSTGGGYTF.

The chain employs TRBV30 and TRBJ1-5; 7 bases agree with TRBD1. The germline CDR1 and CDR2 sequences are GTSNPN and SVGIG (reference sequence). CDR3 length: 14 residues. V dropped 0 bases and J dropped 7; count of bases not matched to a gene: 6. CDR3 coding DNA: TGTGCCTGGAGTGTAGGGGGCACGGGACAGCCCCAGCATTTT. It is translated as CAWSVGGTGQPQHF.

The genes are TRBV2 and TRBJ2-7, with D possibly TRBD1 on 6 matching bases. The CDR3 is 15 residues long. Trimming took off 7 bases at V and 5 bases at J, with 21 bases between the two ends. Germline CDR1 is SNHLY and CDR2 is FYNNEI. As DNA, the CDR3 is TGTGCCAGCACCCTTTTCCAGGGGCAGGGTCACGAGCAGTACTTC. Protein: CASTLFQGQGHEQYF. Supplemented by reference TRBV2 and TRBJ2-7, the full variable domain reads EPEVTQTPSHQVTQMGQEVILRCVPISNHLYFYWYRQILGQKVEFLVSFYNNEISEKSEIFDDQFSVERPDGSNFTLKIRSTKLEDSAMYFCASTLFQGQGHEQYFGPGTRLTVT.

Only a few counts were recorded for this clone. The J gene is TRBJ1-2, the V gene TRBV14; D perhaps matches TRBD1 (5 bases). CDR3 length: 16 amino acids. Germline CDR1 SGHDN, CDR2 FVKESK. V lost 1 base and J lost 3, with 15 bases in between. CDR3 bases: TGTGCCAGCAGCCAAGGATATCAAATGGGGCACTATGGCTACACCTTC. Protein: CASSQGYQMGHYGYTF.

The CDR3 here is CASSFLAQGAGETQYF. CDR3 sequence (DNA): TGCGCCAGCAGCTTCCTCGCACAGGGGGCGGGAGAGACCCAGTACTTC. The rearrangement joins TRBV5-1 to TRBJ2-5; 9 bases align to TRBD1. CDR3 length: 16 amino acids. CDR1 and CDR2 (germline): SGHRS, YFSETQ. Trimming at V came to 2 bases and at J to 4 bases, leaving 9 bases not matched to a gene.

This clone appeared once. The gene calls are TRBV11-3 and TRBJ2-3, with TRBD2 as a possible D gene (6 bases). Germline CDR1 is SGHNT and CDR2 is YENEEA. V dropped 0 bases and J dropped 3 bases, with 7 bases sitting between them. This CDR3 region has 14 residues. CDR3 loop: CASSLEEGTDTQYF. The CDR3 coding sequence is TGTGCCAGCAGCTTAGAGGAGGGGACAGATACGCAGTATTTT.

CDR3 region: CASREGGQGSYEQYF. CDR3 in DNA: TGTGCCAGCAGGGAAGGGGGACAGGGCTCCTACGAGCAGTACTTC. The chain uses TRBV7-2 and TRBJ2-7; the match to TRBD1 covers 9 bases. Germline values: CDR1 SGHTA, CDR2 FQGNSA. This CDR3 comprises 15 residues. V gave up 6 bases and J gave up 0 bases; unmatched junction bases: 6.

The V call is TRBV15, the J call TRBJ1-2; a possible D gene is TRBD1 (5 bases). Trimming removed 8 bases at V and 4 bases at J, with 11 bases between. Germline-derived CDR1 and CDR2 are LNHNV and YYDKDF (reference sequence). The CDR3 runs to 12 residues. This chain's CDR3 is CATRGGTYGYTF. CDR3 DNA sequence: TGTGCCACCCGGGGGGGGACCTATGGCTACACCTTC.

The chain joins TRBV6-6 to TRBJ1-1, with 9 bases that match TRBD1. Losses at the gene ends were 6 bases for V and 4 bases for J; bases not matched to a gene: 9. Germline V gene data show CDR1 as MNHNY and CDR2 as SVGAGI (reference sequence). The CDR3 extends over 15 amino acids. The CDR3 DNA reads TGTGCCAGCAGGAGGACAGGGGACTTGGGCACTGAAGCTTTCTTT. This translates into CASRRTGDLGTEAFF.

The count of this clone is one. The V gene is TRBV4-2, the J gene TRBJ2-1, with D possibly matching TRBD2 (7 bases). The CDR3 has 17 amino acids. The V end lost 3 bases, the J end lost 7 bases, and 22 bases lay between the germline ends. The V gene's germline CDR1 is LGHNA and CDR2 YNFKEQ. CDR3 loop: CASSHSKWGGLGNEQFF. The CDR3 bases are TGTGCCAGCAGCCACTCAAAGTGGGGGGGCCTAGGGAATGAGCAGTTCTTC.

The chain couples TRBV18 to TRBJ2-2; a weak D match, TRBD2 (6 bases). CDR1 is KGHSH and CDR2 is LQKENI in the germline V gene. Trimming cost V 3 bases and J 5 bases, with 10 bases left between them. The CDR3 runs to 14 residues. CDR3 nucleotide sequence: TGTGCCAGCTCACCGTGGACTATTACCGGGGAGCTGTTTTTT. Its translation: CASSPWTITGELFF.

The V and J genes are TRBV5-1 and TRBJ1-1; D perhaps matches TRBD1 (6 bases). Trimming shortened V by 2 bases and J by 4 bases, and 9 bases separated the two germline ends. This CDR3 is built from 13 residues. Germline-derived CDR1 and CDR2 are SGHRS and YFSETQ. CDR3 protein: CASSLEGGTEAFF. The CDR3 nucleotides read TGCGCCAGCAGCTTAGAAGGGGGCACTGAAGCTTTCTTT.

Here the CDR3 reads CAISEARGRGDTQYF. The CDR3 bases are TGTGCCATCAGTGAAGCCAGGGGCAGGGGAGATACGCAGTATTTT. The J gene is TRBJ2-3, the V gene TRBV10-3; the D gene is possibly TRBD1 (6 bases). The CDR3 length is 15 residues. Germline loops: CDR1 ENHRY, CDR2 SYGVKD. V was trimmed by 3 bases and J by 5 bases, leaving 15 bases between them.